Below, 10 T cell receptor beta chains from the same sample are listed, as sequenced in a study of cytomegalovirus exposure and HLA in healthy donors. Amplification used 60 Vbeta primers and 13 Jbeta primers. Method: immunoSEQ multiplex PCR; TCRdb's copy keeps in-frame clones and lacks some. The data show 170,000 or so clones, 80% to 90% seen once. Sequencing was carried out using PBMCs. These TCRs come from a girl aged 5 to 17 in good health and CMV-seropositive.

CDR3 region: CASSSPPGSGNTIYF. The CDR3 region has the DNA TGTGCCAGCTCCTCACCACCGGGCTCTGGAAACACCATATATTTT. This chain uses TRBV18 with TRBJ1-3; no clear D. Germline-derived CDR1 and CDR2 are KGHSH and LQKENI. CDR3 length equals 15 residues. Trimming pared 6 bases from V and 0 bases from J, leaving 12 bases between.

The chain recombines TRBV5-1 with TRBJ1-4; 8 bases agree with TRBD1. Per germline, CDR1 SGHRS and CDR2 YFSETQ. Unmatched junction bases numbered 12, after V lost 7 bases and J lost 7 bases. This CDR3 region has 15 residues. For the CDR3, the DNA is TGCGCCAGCGGCAATCCACAGGGGGGGAGTGAAAAACTGTTTTTT. Translating it yields CASGNPQGGSEKLFF.

V usage is TRBV9 and J usage is TRBJ1-6; D might be TRBD1 (5 bases). Germline V gene sequence: CDR1 SGDLS, CDR2 YYNGEE. The CDR3 is 14 residues long. V lost 4 bases and J 10 bases, leaving 15 bases between the germline ends. CDR3 sequence: CASSLDSLGSPLHF. CDR3 bases: TGTGCCAGCAGCCTCGACAGTTTAGGGTCACCCCTCCACTTT.

The chain carries TRBV27 and TRBJ1-2; 9 bases are shared with TRBD1. Germline CDR1 MNHEY, CDR2 SMNVEV (reference sequence). The CDR3 spans 13 residues. With 6 bases clipped from V and 8 bases from J, the junction kept 7 bases outside the gene matches. The DNA for the CDR3 is TGTGCCAGCAGCTCCCAAGACAGGGGGGGCTACACCTTC. This codes for CASSSQDRGGYTF.

The CDR3 here is CASSLEARGTDTQYF. The DNA for the CDR3 is TGTGCCAGCAGCTTAGAAGCCAGGGGGACAGATACGCAGTATTTT. This chain joins TRBV7-8 and TRBJ2-3; 7 nucleotides line up with TRBD1. Trimming cost V 1 base and J 3 bases; bases outside gene matches: 4. The germline V gene has CDR1 SGHVS and CDR2 FQNEAQ. CDR3 length: 15 amino acids.

In its sample, this clone was seen a few times. The CDR3 DNA reads as TGTGCCAGAGTAAGAAGTACTGTGAACACTGAAGCTTTCTTT. Translating gives CARVRSTVNTEAFF. J is TRBJ1-1 and V is TRBV2, with no clear D. Germline assignment: CDR1 SNHLY and CDR2 FYNNEI. This CDR3 is built from 14 residues. The germline V and J ends were trimmed by 9 bases and 0 bases, with 14 bases remaining between them.

This chain uses TRBV11-2 with TRBJ2-7; no clear D gene. V shed 4 bases and J shed 0 bases, with 7 bases lying between them. The CDR3 extends over 13 amino acids. CDR1 and CDR2 (germline): SGHAT, FQNNGV. As DNA, the CDR3 is TGTGCCAGCAGCTACAGCCTCTCCTACGAGCAGTACTTC. Translating gives CASSYSLSYEQYF. The full variable domain, with the rest looked up from reference TRBV11-2 and TRBJ2-7, is EAGVAQSPRYKIIEKRQSVAFWCNPISGHATLYWYQQILGQGPKLLIQFQNNGVVDDSQLPKDRFSAERLKGVDSTLKIQPAKLEDSAVYLCASSYSLSYEQYFGPGTRLTVT.

The chain carries TRBV7-8 and TRBJ1-3; a possible D gene is TRBD1 (5 bases). There are 15 residues in the CDR3. V lost 8 bases and J lost 0, with 14 bases in between. Germline assignment: CDR1 SGHVS and CDR2 FQNEAQ. CDR3 sequence reads: CASSQDGNSGNTIYF. Here the CDR3 DNA reads TGTGCCAGCTCACAGGACGGCAACTCTGGAAACACCATATATTTT.

The chain recombines TRBV6-6 with TRBJ1-2; 11 nucleotides line up with TRBD1. CDR1 is MNHNY and CDR2 is SVGAGI in the germline V gene (reference sequence). V trimming: 6 bases; J trimming: 7 bases; junction bases outside the gene matches: 10. This CDR3 is 15 amino acids long. The CDR3 loop reads CASSHSVGTGGGYTF. In DNA, the CDR3 is TGTGCCAGCAGCCACTCAGTCGGGACAGGGGGTGGCTACACCTTC.

V is TRBV30 and J is TRBJ1-6, with D possibly being TRBD1 (5 bases). V was trimmed by 4 bases and J by 9 bases, leaving 16 bases between them. The CDR3 extends over 14 amino acids. Germline values: CDR1 GTSNPN, CDR2 SVGIG (reference sequence). This chain's CDR3 is CAWTQWGDGSPLHF. CDR3 in DNA: TGTGCCTGGACCCAATGGGGGGATGGTTCACCCCTCCACTTT.